Detailed here is one T cell receptor (beta chain). How the authors handled the data: Quantification of nucleated cells was approximated via reference gene primer amplification. The assay was immunoSEQ multiplex PCR, and TCRdb's table has in-frame clones only and misses some. V and J calls and clone size are as listed in that table; D and trimming were resolved from the DNA. The sample lists more than 45,000 clones, more than 65% occurring once. The data originate from a study of blood T cell repertoires in COVID-19. Study-level information: Samples came from the United States, Italy and Spain, spanning acute and convalescent COVID-19. PBMCs, B-cell-depleted T cells, or T cells provided the cDNA or gDNA that made up the material.

Recruited during active infection, patients (from Seattle) were subsequently followed longitudinally. The germline V and J ends were trimmed by 1 base and 0 bases, with 6 bases remaining between them. Germline lookup yields CDR1 SEHNR and CDR2 FQNEAQ (reference sequence). This CDR3 has 14 amino acids. The sequenced sample was peripheral blood. This sequence joins TRBV7-9 and TRBJ1-2; tentatively, D is TRBD1 (5 bases). This clonotype was obtained from an elderly man with COVID-19, enrolled during active disease. The CDR3 reads CASSLGTSNYGYTF. For the CDR3, the DNA is TGTGCCAGCAGCTTAGGGACATCTAACTATGGCTACACCTTC. Full variable domain (rest looked up from reference TRBV7-9 and TRBJ1-2): DTGVSQNPRHKITKRGQNVTFRCDPISEHNRLYWYRQTLGQGPEFLTYFQNEAQLEKSRLLSDRFSAERPKGSFSTLEIQRTEQGDSAMYLCASSLGTSNYGYTFGSGTRLTVV.